Presented here are 28 T cell receptor beta chains from one specimen sequenced in a study of blood T cell repertoires in COVID-19. This table comes from immunoSEQ multiplex PCR, and its TCRdb copy is limited to in-frame clones, with some not included. The table records about 120,000 clones, 75% to 90% of them present only once. Sequencing was carried out using peripheral blood. The source of these receptors is a man between 65 and 85 years old with acute or convalescent COVID-19.

The genes are TRBV18 and TRBJ1-1, with unresolved D. CDR1 is KGHSH and CDR2 is LQKENI in the germline V gene. Trimming left V 1 base short and J 8 bases short, with 11 bases between. CDR3 length: 13 amino acids. CDR3 loop: CASSPLSIWEAFF. In DNA, the CDR3 is TGTGCCAGCTCACCACTGAGTATTTGGGAAGCTTTCTTT.

The CDR3 coding sequence is TGTGCCAGCAGCGCCAGGGGGCGTACAAACACTGAAGCTTTCTTT. This sequence encodes CASSARGRTNTEAFF. J is TRBJ1-1 and V is TRBV5-4; 8 nucleotides agree with TRBD1. CDR1 and CDR2 from the germline V gene are SGHNT and YYREEE (reference sequence). Trimming at V came to 4 bases and at J to 2 bases, leaving 7 bases not matched to a gene. This CDR3 comprises 15 residues.

To note about this clone: Other nucleotide sequences in the sample specify the same CDR3. This sequence joins TRBV24-1 and TRBJ2-2; the match to TRBD1 covers 9 bases. V lost 4 bases and J lost 3; bases outside the gene matches: 5. The CDR3 has 16 amino acids. Germline V lookup: CDR1 KGHDR, CDR2 SFDVKD. The CDR3 DNA reads TGTGCCACCAGTGACCCTAGGACAGGGGACACCGGGGAGCTGTTTTTT. Translated, it gives CATSDPRTGDTGELFF.

The chain links TRBV12-3 or TRBV12-4 to TRBJ2-7; D perhaps matches TRBD1 (6 bases). CDR3 size: 13 residues. V gave up 3 bases and J gave up 3 bases, with 9 bases separating them. CDR3 residues: CASSFGRGYEQYF. In DNA, the CDR3 is TGTGCCAGCAGTTTCGGCAGGGGCTACGAGCAGTACTTC.

V and J are TRBV5-1 and TRBJ1-2; 7 positions match TRBD1. After removal of 4 bases from V and 4 bases from J, the junction contained 7 bases not matched to a gene. Germline-derived CDR1 and CDR2 are SGHRS and YFSETQ. This CDR3 has 14 residues. For the CDR3, the DNA is TGCGCCAGCAGCGATTCGACAGGGATCTATGGCTACACCTTC. This encodes CASSDSTGIYGYTF. The full variable domain, in which reference TRBV5-1 and TRBJ1-2 provide the parts outside the CDR3, is KAGVTQTPRYLIKTRGQQVTLSCSPISGHRSVSWYQQTPGQGLQFLFEYFSETQRNKGNFPGRFSGRQFSNSRSEMNVSTLELGDSALYLCASSDSTGIYGYTFGSGTRLTVV.

This clone was recorded once. The CDR3 nucleotides read TGTGCCAGCAGTTTAACTAGCGGGAGGGCCCGCGAGCAGTACTTC. It codes for CASSLTSGRAREQYF. V and J are TRBV6-6 and TRBJ2-7; TRBD2 agrees at 13 bases. V lost 4 bases, J lost 6 bases, and 6 bases stayed unmatched. The CDR3 totals 15 residues. Germline V lookup: CDR1 MNHNY, CDR2 SVGAGI (reference sequence).

This rearrangement joins TRBV9 to TRBJ2-2; D possibly corresponds to TRBD2 (8 bases). CDR1 SGDLS and CDR2 YYNGEE come from the germline V gene. The CDR3 runs to 16 residues. V dropped 2 bases and J dropped 4 bases, with 15 bases sitting between them. CDR3 nucleotide sequence: TGTGCCAGCAGCGTGCGGGGGGACAGTCTCACCGGGGAGCTGTTTTTT. Translation: CASSVRGDSLTGELFF.

The genes are TRBV5-4 and TRBJ2-6; a weak D match, TRBD1 (6 bases). Germline CDR1 and CDR2: SGHNT and YYREEE (reference sequence). The CDR3 sequence is 15 residues long. V lost 2 bases and J lost 3, with 9 bases in between. The CDR3 loop reads CASSLQGLGANVLTF. CDR3 DNA: TGTGCCAGCAGCTTACAGGGTCTTGGGGCCAACGTCCTGACTTTC.

The chain has TRBV18 and TRBJ2-3, with TRBD2 matching over 13 bases. The CDR3 extends over 16 amino acids. After removal of 1 base from V and 4 bases from J, the junction contained 2 bases not matched to a gene. Germline V gene lookup returns CDR1 KGHSH and CDR2 LQKENI. The CDR3 DNA is TGTGCCAGCTCACCACAAGGACTAGCGGGGGCAGATACGCAGTATTTT. This translates into CASSPQGLAGADTQYF.

V usage is TRBV5-1 and J usage is TRBJ2-2, with TRBD2 matching over 11 bases. The V segment lost 4 bases and the J segment 4 bases; nucleotides outside the gene matches: 0. Germline CDR1 is SGHRS and CDR2 is YFSETQ. The CDR3 sequence is 14 residues long. CDR3: CASSLAGGTGELFF. The DNA of the CDR3 is TGCGCCAGCAGCCTAGCGGGGGGCACCGGGGAGCTGTTTTTT.

This clone was recorded once. The V and J genes are TRBV28 and TRBJ2-1; 11 positions match TRBD2. The CDR3 contains 16 residues. Trimming at V came to 8 bases and at J to 3 bases, leaving 9 bases not matched to a gene. The germline V gene encodes CDR1 MDHEN and CDR2 SYDVKM. The CDR3 nucleotides read TGTGCCAGCGGCTCCTTTAGCGGGAGGGACTACAATGAGCAGTTCTTC. Residues: CASGSFSGRDYNEQFF.

The table lists this clone with a count of one. The chain uses TRBV28 and TRBJ1-5; D possibly corresponds to TRBD1 (5 bases). Trimming removed 1 base at V and 1 base at J, with 14 bases between. The germline V gene has CDR1 MDHEN and CDR2 SYDVKM. This CDR3 spans 17 amino acids. CDR3 DNA sequence: TGTGCCAGCAGTTTATCCGGGAGGGGTGTCAGCAATCAGCCCCAGCATTTT. Its protein product is CASSLSGRGVSNQPQHF.

V gene TRBV27 combines with J gene TRBJ2-3; maybe TRBD2 (5 bases). Germline V CDR1 and CDR2: MNHEY, SMNVEV (reference sequence). The CDR3 is 14 amino acids. Trimming shortened V by 6 bases and J by 2 bases, and 12 bases separated the two germline ends. The CDR3 region has the DNA TGTGCCAGCAGAGGGAGACGGCTCACAGATACGCAGTATTTT. It translates to CASRGRRLTDTQYF.

This chain's CDR3 is CASSSGTGGYEQYF. CDR3 DNA: TGCGCCAGCAGCTCCGGGACAGGGGGCTACGAGCAGTACTTC. The V call is TRBV5-1, the J call TRBJ2-7, with TRBD1 matching 11 bases. V was clipped by 3 bases and J by 3 bases; unmatched bases: 2. There are 14 residues in the CDR3. Germline CDR1 and CDR2: SGHRS and YFSETQ.

The V gene is TRBV3-1 (or the pseudogene TRBV3-2), the J gene TRBJ2-7; TRBD2 might be the D (5 bases). Trimming stripped 3 bases from V and 3 bases from J, with 9 bases between. CDR3 length: 13 amino acids. Germline assignment: CDR1 LGHDT and CDR2 YNNKEL (reference sequence). The CDR3 coding sequence is TGTGCCAGCAGCCACGGCCGGGGCTACGAGCAGTACTTC. Its protein is CASSHGRGYEQYF.

This clone was detected only once. The gene calls are TRBV18 and TRBJ1-2; D gene unclear. V lost 3 bases and J 6 bases, leaving 11 bases between the germline ends. Looked up from germline, CDR1 is KGHSH and CDR2 is LQKENI. The CDR3 consists of 13 residues. CDR3 in DNA: TGTGCCAGCTCACCGACATATTCCGATGGCTACACCTTC. Translation gives CASSPTYSDGYTF.

The chain links TRBV9 to TRBJ1-3; possible D gene TRBD1, 6 bases. Trimming stripped 6 bases from V and 2 bases from J, with 15 bases between. Germline values: CDR1 SGDLS, CDR2 YYNGEE. This CDR3 has 15 amino acids. CDR3: CASTERGGAGNTIYF. CDR3 DNA sequence: TGTGCCAGCACCGAGAGGGGGGGGGCTGGAAACACCATATATTTT.

This clone came up a few times. The chain joins TRBV15 to TRBJ1-5; D is possibly TRBD1 (5 bases). Germline lookup yields CDR1 LNHNV and CDR2 YYDKDF (reference sequence). There are 14 residues in the CDR3. V was trimmed by 1 base and J by 8 bases, leaving 12 bases between them. In DNA, the CDR3 is TGTGCCACCAGCAGAGGGGGGACTGTTGAGCCCCAGCATTTT. This codes for CATSRGGTVEPQHF. Filled out from reference TRBV15 and TRBJ1-5, the complete variable domain reads DAMVIQNPRYQVTQFGKPVTLSCSQTLNHNVMYWYQQKSSQAPKLLFHYYDKDFNNEADTPDNFQSRRPNTSFCFLDIRSPGLGDTAMYLCATSRGGTVEPQHFGDGTRLSIL.

The chain links TRBV5-5 to TRBJ2-3, with D possibly matching TRBD2 (6 bases). The germline V gene encodes CDR1 SGHKS and CDR2 YYEKEE (reference sequence). V lost 4 bases to trimming and J lost 4 bases, with 16 bases between them. This CDR3 has 15 amino acids. The CDR3 DNA follows: TGTGCCAGCAGCCACCTGACTAGAGGGGCAGATACGCAGTATTTT. Protein sequence: CASSHLTRGADTQYF.

The genes are TRBV28 and TRBJ1-6, with 7 bases identical to TRBD1. V dropped 6 bases and J dropped 6; count of bases not matched to a gene: 8. The germline CDR1 and CDR2 sequences are MDHEN and SYDVKM. The CDR3 spans 15 residues. CDR3 nucleotide sequence: TGTGCCAGCAGCCAAGGGGACAGAGTTAATTCACCCCTCCACTTT. Its translation: CASSQGDRVNSPLHF.

This clone was observed a single time. The genes are TRBV10-3 and TRBJ1-5; 7 bases agree with TRBD1. This CDR3 is built from 14 residues. V was pared by 11 bases and J by 5 bases, with 12 bases of the junction left unmatched. Germline loops: CDR1 ENHRY, CDR2 SYGVKD. CDR3 DNA: TGTGCCTCCAGCAGGGGGGCGGGCCATCAGCCCCAGCATTTT. Protein product: CASSRGAGHQPQHF.

This clone showed up just a few times. The chain couples TRBV3-1 (or the pseudogene TRBV3-2) to TRBJ2-7; the match to TRBD2 covers 8 bases. CDR3 length equals 14 residues. With 4 bases clipped from V and 6 bases from J, the junction kept 8 bases outside the gene matches. Germline lookup yields CDR1 LGHDT and CDR2 YNNKEL (reference sequence). CDR3 nucleotide sequence: TGTGCCAGCAGCCCGGGACTAGACTTTGGCGAGCAGTACTTC. Translating gives CASSPGLDFGEQYF.

The V gene is TRBV9, the J gene TRBJ1-5, with D tentatively TRBD1 (5 bases). V was cut by 4 bases and J by 6 bases, with 14 bases left in between. CDR1 and CDR2 from the germline V gene are SGDLS and YYNGEE. The CDR3 is made up of 14 amino acids. The CDR3 sequence: CASSSSGGAQPQHF. The CDR3 region has the DNA TGTGCCAGCAGCTCCTCTGGAGGGGCTCAGCCCCAGCATTTT.

DNA for the CDR3: TGTGCCAGCAGCCTTAACGGGGGGGCTTCTGGGGCCAACGTCCTGACTTTC. It specifies CASSLNGGASGANVLTF. The chain joins TRBV9 to TRBJ2-6, with 8 bases identical to TRBD2. Germline lookup yields CDR1 SGDLS and CDR2 YYNGEE. Trimming took 4 bases from V and 1 from J; bases not matched to a gene: 7. The CDR3 runs to 17 residues.

This chain uses TRBV7-3 with TRBJ2-3; no clear D. Germline CDR1 SGHTA, CDR2 FQGTGA. This CDR3 comprises 14 residues. V was cut by 0 bases and J by 6 bases, with 10 bases left in between. DNA for the CDR3: TGTGCCAGCAGCTTAACGGTCGCTAGTGATACGCAGTATTTT. It yields the protein CASSLTVASDTQYF.

This clone was counted a few times. This chain uses TRBV2 with TRBJ1-1, with 8 bases identical to TRBD1. This CDR3 spans 14 amino acids. The V and J ends lost 4 bases and 6 bases, in that order; junction bases with no gene match: 7. CDR1 SNHLY and CDR2 FYNNEI come from the germline V gene. The CDR3 DNA follows: TGTGCCAGCAGTGGCCAGGGGGCGCGGGCTGAAGCTTTCTTT. This translates into CASSGQGARAEAFF.

The table lists this clone with a count of one. The rearrangement links TRBV5-7 to TRBJ2-4, with TRBD1 matching over 8 bases. TRBV5-7 counts as an open reading frame of uncertain function. V trimming: 3 bases; J trimming: 3 bases; junction bases outside the gene matches: 5. The CDR3 covers 15 residues. CDR3 DNA: TGTGCCAGCAGCTCCCACAGGGGGGACAAAAACATTCAGTACTTC. Protein sequence: CASSSHRGDKNIQYF.

The chain links TRBV3-1 (or the pseudogene TRBV3-2) to TRBJ2-1; 12 bases fit TRBD2. J gave up 9 bases and V 6 bases, and 3 bases lay outside the gene matches. This CDR3 region has 13 residues. Germline V CDR1 and CDR2: LGHDT, YNNKEL (reference sequence). CDR3 loop: CASSPSGRAEQFF. CDR3 bases: TGTGCCAGCAGTCCTAGCGGGAGGGCTGAGCAGTTCTTC.